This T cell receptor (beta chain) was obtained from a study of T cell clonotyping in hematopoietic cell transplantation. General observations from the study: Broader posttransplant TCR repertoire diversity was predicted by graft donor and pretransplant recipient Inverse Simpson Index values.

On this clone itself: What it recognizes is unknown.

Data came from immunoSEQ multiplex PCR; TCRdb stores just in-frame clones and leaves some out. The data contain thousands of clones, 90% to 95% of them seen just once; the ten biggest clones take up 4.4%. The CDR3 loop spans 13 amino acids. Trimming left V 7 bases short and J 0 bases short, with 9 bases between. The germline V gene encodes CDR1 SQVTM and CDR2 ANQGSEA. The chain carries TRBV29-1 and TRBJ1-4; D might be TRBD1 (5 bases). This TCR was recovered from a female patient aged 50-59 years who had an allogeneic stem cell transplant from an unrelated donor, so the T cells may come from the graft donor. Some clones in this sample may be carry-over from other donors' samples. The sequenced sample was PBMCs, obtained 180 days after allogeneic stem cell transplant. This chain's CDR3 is CSAGTTTNEKLFF. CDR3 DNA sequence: TGCAGCGCCGGGACTACAACTAATGAAAAACTGTTTTTT.